The rows below give T cell receptor beta chains drawn from one sample of a study of T cell repertoires in cytomegalovirus infection. One entry per CDR3 protein, called by TCRdb with MiXCR from the reads. The repertoire holds fewer than 1,000,000 distinct CDR3 sequences, with roughly 30% as singletons. The antigens for these receptors are not known. Sequencing used cultured CD8+ T cells from PBMCs, obtained from culture after CMV antigen stimulation. These TCRs come from a human donor in good health (CMV status not recorded). Some clones in this sample may be carry-over from other donors' samples. Each CDR3 is given with its conserved first and last residue. A D gene is named only where the DNA matches it firmly. Some rows have no size entry. The others give once, few or many, or a class for an expanded clone.

d_gene,abundance,j_gene,v_gene,CDR3aa,CDR3nt
TRBD1,few,TRBJ1-1,TRBV6-1,CASTEQGEGNTEAFF,TGTGCCAGCACGGAACAGGGGGAGGGGAACACTGAAGCTTTCTTT
NA,once,TRBJ1-1,TRBV27,CASSLGPGASEAFF,TGTGCCAGCAGTTTGGGTCCGGGGGCGAGTGAAGCTTTCTTT
NA,NA,TRBJ1-2,TRBV19,CASSERSGGTRGYTF,TGTGCCAGTAGTGAAAGATCTGGAGGGACACGGGGCTACACCTTC
NA,NA,TRBJ1-1,TRBV19,CATSQMSPLNTEAFF,TGTGCCACATCCCAGATGAGCCCTTTGAACACTGAAGCTTTCTTT
NA,NA,TRBJ2-2,TRBV7-8,CASSLRDEGSGELFF,TGTGCCAGCAGCTTACGGGATGAAGGGTCCGGGGAGCTGTTTTTT
NA,NA,TRBJ2-2,TRBV27,CASRGERANTGELFF,TGTGCCAGCAGGGGGGAGAGAGCGAACACCGGGGAGCTGTTTTTT
TRBD2,many,TRBJ2-1,TRBV25-1,CASSEPRVSGTYNEQFF,TGTGCCAGCAGTGAACCCCGGGTTAGCGGGACCTACAATGAGCAGTTCTTC
NA,many,TRBJ2-1,TRBV7-2,CASSPAESLGDEQFF,TGTGCCAGCAGCCCAGCGGAGTCTCTAGGGGATGAGCAGTTCTTC
NA,NA,TRBJ1-4,TRBV9,CASSEQGLNEKLFF,TGTGCCAGCAGCGAACAGGGTCTTAATGAAAAACTGTTTTTT
TRBD2,few,TRBJ2-1,TRBV6-5,CASSYVSSGGNEQFF,TGTGCCAGCAGTTACGTGTCTAGCGGGGGCAATGAGCAGTTCTTC
NA,NA,TRBJ1-5,TRBV20-1,CSARVDRQGRNQPQHF,TGCAGTGCTAGAGTTGATCGGCAGGGACGTAATCAGCCCCAGCATTTT
NA,many,TRBJ2-7,TRBV7-2,CASSLERGFPYEQYF,TGTGCCAGCAGCTTAGAGAGAGGGTTTCCTTACGAGCAGTACTTC
TRBD2,NA,TRBJ2-3,TRBV23-1,CASGVAGGPCTDTQYF,TGCGCCAGCGGCGTAGCGGGGGGACCCTGCACAGATACGCAGTATTTT
TRBD1,once,TRBJ2-1,TRBV6-2/TRBV6-3,CASSDQGQTYNEQFF,TGTGCCAGCAGTGACCAGGGACAGACCTACAATGAGCAGTTCTTC
NA,NA,TRBJ1-6,TRBV10-3,CAISESAGTNSPLHF,TGTGCCATCAGTGAGTCCGCAGGGACAAATTCACCCCTCCACTTT
NA,NA,TRBJ2-3,TRBV6-6,CASSYSTGDTQYF,TGTGCCAGCAGTTACTCGACGGGGGATACGCAGTATTTT
TRBD2,few,TRBJ2-1,TRBV19,CASSMRGGAYNEQFF,TGTGCCAGTAGTATGCGCGGGGGGGCGTACAATGAGCAGTTCTTC
NA,many,TRBJ2-5,TRBV25-1,CASSKTNYGETQYF,TGTGCCAGCAGTAAAACAAATTACGGAGAGACCCAGTACTTC
NA,NA,TRBJ2-1,TRBV29-1,CSVESGATYNEQFF,TGCAGCGTTGAATCAGGGGCCACCTACAATGAGCAGTTCTTC
NA,NA,TRBJ2-1,TRBV7-9,CASNPEGGKGNEQFF,TGTGCCAGCAACCCTGAAGGGGGTAAGGGCAATGAGCAGTTCTTC
NA,NA,TRBJ2-3,TRBV27,CASSPLTRFTDTQYF,TGTGCCAGCAGTCCCTTGACTAGGTTCACAGATACGCAGTATTTT
NA,NA,TRBJ1-5,TRBV12-3/TRBV12-4,CASSPPVPSNQPQHF,TGTGCCAGCAGTCCGCCCGTCCCCTCAAATCAGCCCCAGCATTTT
NA,NA,TRBJ1-2,TRBV13,CASSHAGPNYGYTF,TGTGCCAGCAGCCACGCCGGCCCTAACTATGGCTACACCTTC
TRBD2,NA,TRBJ2-7,TRBV10-3,CAITGTSGAYEQYF,TGTGCCATCACCGGGACTAGCGGAGCCTACGAGCAGTACTTC
TRBD1,few,TRBJ1-5,TRBV27,CATGQGDQPQHF,TGTGCCACTGGACAGGGAGATCAGCCCCAGCATTTT
NA,many,TRBJ1-2,TRBV7-8,CASSYPPNLPNYGYTF,TGTGCCAGCAGCTACCCGCCGAATCTTCCAAACTATGGCTACACCTTC
NA,NA,TRBJ2-5,TRBV27,CASRTRGRHQETQYF,TGTGCCAGCAGGACCCGGGGGCGGCACCAAGAGACCCAGTACTTC
TRBD2,NA,TRBJ2-5,TRBV12-3/TRBV12-4,CASSLGRTSGYQETQYF,TGTGCCAGCAGTTTAGGTAGGACTAGCGGATACCAAGAGACCCAGTACTTC
NA,NA,TRBJ2-7,TRBV27,CASSYSGPIEQYF,TGTGCCAGCAGTTACTCGGGGCCGATAGAGCAGTACTTC
TRBD1,NA,TRBJ1-5,TRBV19,CARPGQGFDGNQPQHF,TGTGCCAGACCGGGACAGGGGTTTGATGGCAATCAGCCCCAGCATTTT
NA,few,TRBJ2-2,TRBV29-1,CSVNFGTGELFF,TGCAGCGTTAACTTCGGGACCGGGGAGCTGTTTTTT
NA,NA,TRBJ1-6,TRBV7-4,CASSPLGGADNSPLHF,TGTGCCAGCAGCCCACTGGGAGGGGCGGATAATTCACCCCTCCACTTT
TRBD2,NA,TRBJ2-5,TRBV5-4,CASSLVGRGGSETQYF,TGTGCCAGCAGCTTGGTGGGGCGGGGGGGATCGGAGACCCAGTACTTC
TRBD2,NA,TRBJ2-1,TRBV5-1,CASSLGGGARYNEQFF,TGCGCCAGCAGCTTGGGCGGGGGGGCGCGTTACAATGAGCAGTTCTTC
TRBD2,many,TRBJ2-3,TRBV7-2,CASSLDGSGGDTQYF,TGTGCCAGCAGCTTAGATGGTAGCGGGGGGGATACGCAGTATTTT
TRBD2,NA,TRBJ2-4,TRBV27,CVSSPTSGGATKNIQYF,TGTGTCAGCAGTCCGACTAGCGGGGGGGCGACCAAAAACATTCAGTACTTC
NA,few,TRBJ1-1,TRBV27,CASRVGTLNTEAFF,TGTGCCAGCAGAGTCGGGACATTGAACACTGAAGCTTTCTTT
NA,NA,TRBJ1-6,TRBV7-9,CASHSGPLGDSPLHF,TGTGCCAGCCACTCCGGCCCCTTGGGGGATTCACCCCTCCACTTT
TRBD2,NA,TRBJ2-3,TRBV10-3,CAISEFSGGRTDTQYF,TGTGCCATCAGTGAGTTTAGCGGGGGTCGGACAGATACGCAGTATTTT
TRBD2,NA,TRBJ2-3,TRBV12-3/TRBV12-4,CAGSRGGGTDTQYF,TGTGCCGGCAGCCGGGGGGGCGGGACAGATACGCAGTATTTT
NA,NA,TRBJ2-5,TRBV7-9,CASSSSRDRAGWETQYF,TGTGCCAGCAGCTCTTCTCGGGATCGGGCCGGGTGGGAGACCCAGTACTTC
TRBD2,NA,TRBJ2-1,TRBV27,CASSASGGYNEQFF,TGTGCCAGCAGCGCTAGCGGGGGCTACAATGAGCAGTTCTTC
NA,NA,TRBJ1-3,TRBV7-6,CASSLDGPGSGNTIYF,TGTGCCAGCAGCTTAGATGGGCCAGGGAGTGGAAACACCATATATTTT